In its sample, the clone carrying this TCR beta chain was seen a few times. This CDR3 is 14 amino acids long. Trimming shortened V by 2 bases and J by 0 bases, and 8 bases separated the two germline ends. Looked up from germline, CDR1 is MNHEY and CDR2 is SMNVEV (reference sequence). The sample originates from a study of identical twins. TCRdb re-called the 5' RACE reads with MiXCR, one entry per CDR3 protein. The repertoire holds some 630,000 distinct CDR3 sequences, with about 7% as singletons. These sequences were also reported in another study, on yellow fever vaccine responses in identical twins.

The chain uses TRBV27 and TRBJ2-7; a weak D match, TRBD2 (6 bases). Material: PBMCs. The TCR was taken from a woman aged 18-30 years in good health. CDR3 sequence: CASSLLASSYEQYF. The CDR3 DNA reads as TGTGCCAGCAGTTTACTAGCGAGCTCCTACGAGCAGTACTTC.